The 12 T cell receptor beta chains in this list originate from one sample, sequenced in a study of siplizumab effects on memory and regulatory T cells. Sequencing was performed with immunoSEQ multiplex PCR; in TCRdb, only in-frame clones are kept and a portion is missing. The sample lists 100,000 or so clones; about 93% were seen once. The sequenced sample was CD4+ T cells sorted from blood. The source of these receptors is a human donor in good health.

V and J are TRBV6-1 and TRBJ1-4; 9 nucleotides align to TRBD1. V dropped 0 bases and J dropped 2; count of bases not matched to a gene: 10. CDR3 length: 19 amino acids. The germline V gene has CDR1 MNHNS and CDR2 SASEGT. The CDR3 here is CASSEAGGTGLPTNEKLFF. In DNA form, the CDR3 reads TGTGCCAGCAGTGAAGCGGGGGGGACAGGGCTCCCGACTAATGAAAAACTGTTTTTT.

A single count supports this clone. J is TRBJ2-1 and V is TRBV4-3; 8 positions agree with TRBD2. There are 18 residues in the CDR3. Per the germline V gene, CDR1 is LGHNA and CDR2 is YSLEER. The V gene end was trimmed by 0 bases and the J gene end by 1 base; junction bases not matched to a gene: 8. The CDR3 protein is CASSQDADGRASYNEQFF. The CDR3 DNA reads as TGCGCCAGCAGCCAAGATGCTGACGGGAGGGCTTCCTACAATGAGCAGTTCTTC.

The chain carries TRBV19 and TRBJ1-2; tentatively, D is TRBD1 (5 bases). CDR3 length: 15 amino acids. Between the trimmed V and J ends, which lost 5 bases and 0 bases, there was a span of 13 bases. In germline, CDR1 is LNHDA, CDR2 SQIVND (reference sequence). The CDR3 nucleotides read TGTGCCAGTAGTGTGTCGGGGGGGGCTAACTATGGCTACACCTTC. This encodes CASSVSGGANYGYTF. Complete variable domain (other parts from reference TRBV19 and TRBJ1-2): DGGITQSPKYLFRKEGQNVTLSCEQNLNHDAMYWYRQDPGQGLRLIYYSQIVNDFQKGDIAEGYSVSREKKESFPLTVTSAQKNPTAFYLCASSVSGGANYGYTFGSGTRLTVV.

The chain couples TRBV10-3 to TRBJ2-7; tentative D call: TRBD2 (5 bases). Germline assignment: CDR1 ENHRY and CDR2 SYGVKD. V was shortened by 5 bases and J by 3 bases, with 8 bases between the two germline ends. This CDR3 spans 12 amino acids. DNA of the CDR3: TGTGCCATCAGTCCCACTAGCTACGAGCAGTACTTC. Its translation: CAISPTSYEQYF.

This clone was counted only a few times. This rearrangement joins TRBV9 to TRBJ1-1; 9 bases agree with TRBD1. Trimming at V came to 5 bases and at J to 13 bases, leaving 6 bases not matched to a gene. The CDR3 sequence is 11 residues long. CDR1 SGDLS and CDR2 YYNGEE come from the germline V gene. The CDR3 DNA follows: TGTGCCAGCAGAGGGGGACAGGGCATTTTCTTT. This sequence encodes CASRGGQGIFF.

This clone was counted a few times. The rearrangement links TRBV6-8 to TRBJ1-2; TRBD1 aligns across 8 bases. Germline values: CDR1 MNHGY, CDR2 SAAAGT. J was trimmed by 7 bases and V by 7 bases; bases with no gene match: 8. This CDR3 region has 13 residues. This chain's CDR3 is CASTLRQGLGYTF. In DNA, the CDR3 is TGTGCCAGCACCCTCAGACAGGGGCTTGGCTACACCTTC.

The chain employs TRBV2 and TRBJ1-2; possibly TRBD1 for D (6 bases). The CDR3 spans 15 residues. The germline CDR1 and CDR2 sequences are SNHLY and FYNNEI. Deletions cut 6 bases from V and 4 bases from J, with 18 bases between. This CDR3 reads CASRPDSGLTYGYTF. For the CDR3, the DNA is TGTGCCAGCAGGCCGGACAGTGGCCTCACCTATGGCTACACCTTC.

This chain uses TRBV9 with TRBJ2-2; unclear D gene. Trimming pared 0 bases from V and 6 bases from J, leaving 12 bases between. This CDR3 region has 15 residues. CDR1 and CDR2 (germline): SGDLS, YYNGEE. The CDR3: CASSVGANRPGELFF. The CDR3, as DNA: TGTGCCAGCAGCGTAGGGGCTAATCGGCCCGGGGAGCTGTTTTTT.

The V gene is TRBV7-9, the J gene TRBJ1-1, with D hard to call. Germline V gene lookup returns CDR1 SEHNR and CDR2 FQNEAQ (reference sequence). Trimming stripped 3 bases from V and 0 bases from J, with 2 bases between. This CDR3 is 12 amino acids long. The CDR3 loop is CASSFMNTEAFF. Written as DNA, the CDR3 is TGTGCCAGCAGCTTTATGAACACTGAAGCTTTCTTT.

This chain connects TRBV7-2 to TRBJ2-7; D unclear. V shed 5 bases and J shed 6 bases, with 14 bases lying between them. The CDR3 consists of 13 residues. CDR1 and CDR2 from the germline V gene are SGHTA and FQGNSA. The CDR3 nucleotides read TGTGCCAGCAGCCGGCGGATGGGTAGCGAGCAGTACTTC. Translating it yields CASSRRMGSEQYF.

This clone was recorded only once. J is TRBJ1-2 and V is TRBV5-1, with D unresolved. This CDR3 has 14 amino acids. The germline V and J ends were trimmed by 5 bases and 0 bases, with 11 bases remaining between them. Germline values: CDR1 SGHRS, CDR2 YFSETQ. The CDR3 region is CASRTDASNYGYTF. The CDR3, as DNA: TGCGCCAGCAGAACAGATGCCTCTAACTATGGCTACACCTTC.

The chain links TRBV19 to TRBJ1-5; 8 nucleotides match TRBD1. CDR1 LNHDA and CDR2 SQIVND come from the germline V gene (reference sequence). V was pared by 3 bases and J by 0 bases, with 7 bases of the junction left unmatched. CDR3 length equals 17 residues. CDR3 DNA: TGTGCCAGTAGTATCGGACAGGGTCGATTTAGCAATCAGCCCCAGCATTTT. Translation: CASSIGQGRFSNQPQHF.